Sequencing of this TCR beta chain was carried out in a study of shared clonotypes between healthy human individuals. Sequenced by immunoSEQ multiplex PCR; TCRdb stores in-frame clones only, minus some. Of 2 million to 2.5 million clones listed, around 95% are singletons. CD45RA-negative memory and CD45RA+ naive subsets were split from the CD4+ cells. V was trimmed by 4 bases and J by 2 bases, leaving 9 bases between them. The CDR3 length is 14 residues. The germline V gene encodes CDR1 SGHRS and CDR2 YFSETQ. The source material was naive CD4+ T cells sorted from blood. The sample's subset: CD45RA+ positively selected. This TCR came from a young man in good health. The V gene is TRBV5-1, the J gene TRBJ2-2; TRBD2 might be the D (5 bases). CDR3: CASSNRENTGELFF. In DNA, the CDR3 is TGCGCCAGCAGCAACCGGGAAAACACCGGGGAGCTGTTTTTT.